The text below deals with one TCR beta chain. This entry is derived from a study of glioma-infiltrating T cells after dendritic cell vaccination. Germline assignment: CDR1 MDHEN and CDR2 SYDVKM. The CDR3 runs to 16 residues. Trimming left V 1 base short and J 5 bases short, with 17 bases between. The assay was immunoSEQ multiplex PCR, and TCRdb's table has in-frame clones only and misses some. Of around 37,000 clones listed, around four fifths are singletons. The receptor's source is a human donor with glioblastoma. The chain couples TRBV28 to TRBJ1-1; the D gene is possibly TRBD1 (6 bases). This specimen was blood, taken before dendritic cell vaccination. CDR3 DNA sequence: TGTGCCAGCAGTTTATATCGACTGGGGGCGATGACTGAAGCTTTCTTT. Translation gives CASSLYRLGAMTEAFF.